This T cell receptor beta chain was retrieved from a study of cytomegalovirus exposure and HLA in healthy donors. Broader study findings: The investigators catalogued 180 or so TCR beta chains as cytomegalovirus-associated. Most TCR sequences were rare, but some public TCRs occurred in many donors. What was likely a sequencing artifact was a cluster of highly shared sequence variants.

Turning to this clone: Its antigen is undetermined.

PCR was performed using 60 Vbeta and 13 Jbeta primers. Repertoires were generated with immunoSEQ multiplex PCR, while TCRdb's copy carries only in-frame clones and drops some. Seen here are 150,000 or so clones, roughly 76% observed once, and the top ten hold around 1.5%. The CDR3 is 14 amino acids. From germline, CDR1 is ENHRY and CDR2 SYGVKD. V was shortened by 2 bases and J by 1 base, with 8 bases between the two germline ends. The donors (healthy individuals) were bone marrow donors. The sample was PBMCs. This rearrangement joins TRBV10-3 to TRBJ1-1; maybe TRBD1 (5 bases). The receptor's source is a female donor in good health and CMV-seronegative. DNA of the CDR3: TGTGCCATCAGTGAGGATCAGGGGAACACTGAAGCTTTCTTT. Its protein is CAISEDQGNTEAFF.